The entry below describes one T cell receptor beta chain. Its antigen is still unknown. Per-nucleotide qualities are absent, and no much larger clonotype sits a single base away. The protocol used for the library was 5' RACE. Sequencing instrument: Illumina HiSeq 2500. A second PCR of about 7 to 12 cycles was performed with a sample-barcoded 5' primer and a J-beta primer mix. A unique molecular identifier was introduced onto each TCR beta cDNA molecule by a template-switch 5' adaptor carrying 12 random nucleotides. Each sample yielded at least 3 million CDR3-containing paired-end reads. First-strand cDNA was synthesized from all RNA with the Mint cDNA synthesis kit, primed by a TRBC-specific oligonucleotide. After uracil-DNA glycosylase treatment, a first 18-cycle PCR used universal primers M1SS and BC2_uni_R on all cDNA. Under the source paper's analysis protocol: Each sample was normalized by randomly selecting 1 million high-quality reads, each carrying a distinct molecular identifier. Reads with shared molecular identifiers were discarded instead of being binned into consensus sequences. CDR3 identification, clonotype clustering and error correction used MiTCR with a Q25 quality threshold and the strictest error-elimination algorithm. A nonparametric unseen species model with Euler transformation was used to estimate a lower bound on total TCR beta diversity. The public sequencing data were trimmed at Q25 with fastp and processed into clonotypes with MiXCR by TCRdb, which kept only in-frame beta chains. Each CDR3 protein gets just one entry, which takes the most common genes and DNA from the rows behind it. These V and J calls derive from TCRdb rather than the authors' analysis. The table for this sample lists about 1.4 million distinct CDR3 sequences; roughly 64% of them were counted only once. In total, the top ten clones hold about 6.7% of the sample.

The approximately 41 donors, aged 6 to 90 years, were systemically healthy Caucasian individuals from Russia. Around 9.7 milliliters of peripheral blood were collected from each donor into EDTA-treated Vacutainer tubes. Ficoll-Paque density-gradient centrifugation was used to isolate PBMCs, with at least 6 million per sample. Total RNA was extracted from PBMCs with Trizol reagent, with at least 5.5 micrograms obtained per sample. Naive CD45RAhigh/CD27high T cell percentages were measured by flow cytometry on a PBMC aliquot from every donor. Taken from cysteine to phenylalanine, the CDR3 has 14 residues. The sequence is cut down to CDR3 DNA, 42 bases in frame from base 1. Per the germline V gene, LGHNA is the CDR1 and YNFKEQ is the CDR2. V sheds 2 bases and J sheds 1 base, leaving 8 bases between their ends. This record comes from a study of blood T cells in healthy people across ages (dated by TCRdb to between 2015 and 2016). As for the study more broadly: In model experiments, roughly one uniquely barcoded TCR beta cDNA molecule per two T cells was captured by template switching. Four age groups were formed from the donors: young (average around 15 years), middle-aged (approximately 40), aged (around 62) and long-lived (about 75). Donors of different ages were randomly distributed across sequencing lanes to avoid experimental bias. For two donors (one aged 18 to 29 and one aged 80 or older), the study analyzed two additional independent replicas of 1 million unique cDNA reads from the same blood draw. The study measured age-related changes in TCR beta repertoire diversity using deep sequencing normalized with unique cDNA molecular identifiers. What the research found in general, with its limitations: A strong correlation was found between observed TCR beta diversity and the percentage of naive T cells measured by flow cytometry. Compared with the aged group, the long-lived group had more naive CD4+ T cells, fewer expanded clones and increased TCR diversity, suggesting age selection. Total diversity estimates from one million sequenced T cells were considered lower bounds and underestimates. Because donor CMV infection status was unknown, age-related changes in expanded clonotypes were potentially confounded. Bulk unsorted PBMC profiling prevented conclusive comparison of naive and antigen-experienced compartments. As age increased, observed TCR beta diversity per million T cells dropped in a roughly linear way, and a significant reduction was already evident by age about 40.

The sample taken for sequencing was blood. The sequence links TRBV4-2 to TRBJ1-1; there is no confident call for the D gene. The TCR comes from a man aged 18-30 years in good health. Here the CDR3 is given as CASSQPPGNTEAFF. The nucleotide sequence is TGTGCCAGCAGCCAACCCCCCGGGAACACTGAAGCTTTCTTT.